A selection of T cell receptor beta chains follows, all from one sample in a study of shared clonotypes between healthy human individuals. Profiled with immunoSEQ multiplex PCR; TCRdb holds only in-frame clones, not every one. The table shows around 1.6 million clones, with nearly 99% occurring only once. Sample: naive CD4+ T cells sorted from blood. The receptors come from a man younger than 40 in good health. The CDR3 runs from the conserved cysteine through the conserved F or W.

v_gene	j_gene	CDR3aa
TRBV7-2	TRBJ2-3	CASRRAGGVGTDTQYF
TRBV2	TRBJ1-1	CASIADKNTEAFF
TRBV18	TRBJ2-5	CASSPNLDSTETQYF
TRBV5-1	TRBJ2-1	CASSLKGLASSNEQFF
TRBV5-4	TRBJ2-7	CASSLASGYEQYF
TRBV6-6	TRBJ1-3	CASTPPGQGIATIYF
TRBV7-2	TRBJ2-7	CASSLALDRSYEQYF
TRBV29-1	TRBJ2-6	CSVVEVAGANVLTF
TRBV5-4	TRBJ2-1	CASSLGGPSDEQFF
TRBV19	TRBJ2-7	CASSMTGLSYEQYF
TRBV7-8	TRBJ2-7	CASSLGGTYEQYF
TRBV2	TRBJ2-3	CASRASGDTQYF
TRBV5-5	TRBJ2-3	CASSFPPGTSGTDTQYF
TRBV5-1	TRBJ2-2	CASSLDGTGELFF
TRBV15	TRBJ1-1	CATSRETGVNTEAFF
TRBV7-3	TRBJ2-5	CASSTGSTETQYF
TRBV28	TRBJ2-5	CASSSIGETQYF
TRBV7-8	TRBJ2-3	CASSFDLGSDTQYF
TRBV25-1	TRBJ2-1	CASSEYLAHRAEQFF
TRBV29-1	TRBJ2-5	CSVHRGRIGGTQYF
TRBV14	TRBJ1-2	CASSQDFPRKVTF
TRBV7-2	TRBJ1-1	CASSLTTANTEAFF
TRBV2	TRBJ2-7	CAIRTGGFPYEQYF
TRBV5-1	TRBJ2-2	CASSQGLAGGGDTGELFF
TRBV6-5	TRBJ2-7	CASSRRGRGPYEQYF
TRBV28	TRBJ2-1	CASSLVGQYNEQFF
TRBV7-3	TRBJ2-3	CASSLSSGSADTQYF
TRBV7-9	TRBJ2-1	CASRTTQAHEQFF
TRBV11-2	TRBJ2-7	CASSQREGYIFYEQYF
TRBV2	TRBJ1-1	CASTIDRAGGEAFF
TRBV28	TRBJ1-2	CASSLDGYTF
TRBV6-6	TRBJ2-7	CASSYSGGRGEQYF
TRBV7-9	TRBJ2-7	CASSLETGAYEQYF
TRBV6-1	TRBJ1-3	CASSAPVSSGNTIYF
TRBV6-1	TRBJ2-5	CASSEGLAGGEETQYF
TRBV29-1	TRBJ2-1	CSVDEVGGFYNEQFF
TRBV15	TRBJ2-3	CATSYTLGSVVTDTQYF
TRBV18	TRBJ2-5	CASSPPGWQETQYF
TRBV9	TRBJ2-3	CASSFTSGRSTDTQYF
TRBV6-5	TRBJ2-1	CASSYSLGGTGNEQFF
TRBV19	TRBJ2-7	CASRLTGGRLYEQYF
TRBV19	TRBJ1-5	CASSVQGPQPQHF
TRBV13	TRBJ2-2	CASSPAGTGDVRGAGELFF
TRBV28	TRBJ2-7	CASSFRTGGSYEQYF
TRBV6-5	TRBJ2-7	CASTLLAGSSYEQYF
TRBV19	TRBJ1-2	CASSRDGANYGYTF
TRBV13	TRBJ1-1	CASSFGQATEAFF
TRBV29-1	TRBJ2-1	CSVQTGVGVYNEQFF
TRBV19	TRBJ2-3	CASSIGEKASTDTQYF
TRBV5-8	TRBJ2-1	CASSFKAGSSYNEQFF
TRBV5-1	TRBJ2-5	CASSRTGARETQYF
TRBV10-3	TRBJ2-1	CAIRQTGRPDNEQFF
TRBV28	TRBJ1-2	CASRIGTGPWGYTF
TRBV5-4	TRBJ2-1	CASSSGTDIYNEQFF
TRBV11-1	TRBJ1-1	CASSLEQGTEAFF